This T cell receptor beta chain is from a study of regulatory T cells in long-lasting Graves disease. This clonotype was seen more than once but under ten times. Its antigen is not identified. General study points: TRBV28 was favored in persistent disease, as were TRBJ1-2 and TRBJ2-5. With approximately 2,500 shared public clonotypes, persistent patients exceeded new patients, who shared about a thousand.

Specified time point: persistent/refractory GD, antithyroid drugs over 5 years with positive TRAb. The TCR library was made from RNA extracted from PBMCs. The CDR3 extends over 12 amino acids. Per germline, CDR1 SQVTM and CDR2 ANQGSEA. The V end lost 6 bases, the J end lost 6 bases, and 15 bases lay between the germline ends. Both iRepertoire HTBI primers and Arm-PCR of CDR3 regions were used to build the TCR beta libraries. TCRdb itself ran the multiplex PCR reads through MiXCR, one entry per CDR3 protein. This sample yields roughly 400,000 distinct CDR3 sequences, of which under 25% are seen a single time; roughly an eighth belongs to the top ten.

Material: peripheral blood mononuclear cells (PBMCs), obtained when the disease was refractory, from a patient treated with antithyroid drugs. The receptor comes from a female donor with Graves disease. V and J are TRBV29-1 and TRBJ2-7; D is perhaps TRBD1 or TRBD2 (5 bases each). The CDR3 loop is CSVRDRRAEQYF. CDR3 in DNA: TGCAGCGTCAGGGACCGACGCGCCGAGCAGTACTTC.